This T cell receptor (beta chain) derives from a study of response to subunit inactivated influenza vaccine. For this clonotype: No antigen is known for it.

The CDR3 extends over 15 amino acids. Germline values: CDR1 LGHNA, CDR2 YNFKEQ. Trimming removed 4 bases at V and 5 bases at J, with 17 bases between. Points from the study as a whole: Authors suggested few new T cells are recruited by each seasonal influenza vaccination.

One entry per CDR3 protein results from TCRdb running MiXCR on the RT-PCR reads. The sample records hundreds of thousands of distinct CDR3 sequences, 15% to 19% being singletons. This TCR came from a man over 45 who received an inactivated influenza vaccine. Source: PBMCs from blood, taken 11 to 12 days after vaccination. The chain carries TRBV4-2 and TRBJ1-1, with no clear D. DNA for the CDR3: TGTGCCAGCAGCCTCAGCGAGGCGGAGTGGACTGAAGCTTTCTTT. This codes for CASSLSEAEWTEAFF.